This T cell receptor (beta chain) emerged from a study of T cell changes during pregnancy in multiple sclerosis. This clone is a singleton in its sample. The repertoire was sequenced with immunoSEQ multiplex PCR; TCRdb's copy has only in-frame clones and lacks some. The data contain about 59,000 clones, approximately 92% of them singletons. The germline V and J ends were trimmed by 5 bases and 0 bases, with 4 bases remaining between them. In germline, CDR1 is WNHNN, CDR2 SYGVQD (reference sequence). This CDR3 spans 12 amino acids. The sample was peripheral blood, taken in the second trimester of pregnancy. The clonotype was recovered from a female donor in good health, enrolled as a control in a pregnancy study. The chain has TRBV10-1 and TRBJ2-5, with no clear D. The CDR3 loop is CASSSNQETQYF. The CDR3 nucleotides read TGCGCCAGCAGTAGCAACCAAGAGACCCAGTACTTC.